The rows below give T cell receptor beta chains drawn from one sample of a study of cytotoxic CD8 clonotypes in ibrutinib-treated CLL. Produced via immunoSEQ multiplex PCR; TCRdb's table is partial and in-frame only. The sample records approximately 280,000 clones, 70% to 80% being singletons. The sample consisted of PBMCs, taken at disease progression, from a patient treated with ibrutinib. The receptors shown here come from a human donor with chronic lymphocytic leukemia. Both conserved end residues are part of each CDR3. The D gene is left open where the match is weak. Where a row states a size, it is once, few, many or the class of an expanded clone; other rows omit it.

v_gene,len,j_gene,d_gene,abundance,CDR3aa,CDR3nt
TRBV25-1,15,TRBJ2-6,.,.,CASSGVGTGANVLTF,TGTGCCAGCAGTGGGGTAGGCACAGGGGCCAACGTCCTGACTTTC
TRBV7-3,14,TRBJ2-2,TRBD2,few,CASSPVAGSGELFF,TGTGCCAGCAGCCCAGTAGCGGGTAGCGGGGAGCTGTTTTTT
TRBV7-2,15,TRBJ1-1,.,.,CASSLSHKANTEAFF,TGTGCCAGCAGCTTATCTCACAAAGCAAACACTGAAGCTTTCTTT
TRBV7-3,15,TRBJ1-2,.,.,CASSLIIMDPRGYTF,TGTGCCAGCAGCTTAATAATAATGGATCCAAGGGGCTACACCTTC
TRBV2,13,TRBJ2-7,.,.,CAGAASGTYEQYF,TGTGCCGGCGCGGCCAGCGGTACCTACGAGCAGTACTTC
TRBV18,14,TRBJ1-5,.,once,CASSPEHSNQPQHF,TGTGCCAGCTCACCAGAGCATAGCAATCAGCCCCAGCATTTT
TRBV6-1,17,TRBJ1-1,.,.,CASSAPGRAGLWPEAFF,TGTGCCAGCAGTGCACCCGGGCGGGCAGGCCTATGGCCTGAAGCTTTCTTT
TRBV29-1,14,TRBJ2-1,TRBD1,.,CSVPRDSSYNEQFF,TGCAGCGTACCCCGGGACAGCTCCTACAATGAGCAGTTCTTC
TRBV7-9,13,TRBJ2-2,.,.,CASSLRATGELFF,TGTGCCAGCAGCTTAAGAGCCACCGGGGAGCTGTTTTTT
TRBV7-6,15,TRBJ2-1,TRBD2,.,CASSPGLAGYNEQFF,TGTGCCAGCAGCCCAGGACTAGCGGGGTACAATGAGCAGTTCTTC
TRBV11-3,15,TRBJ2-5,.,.,CASSRFDSPQETQYF,TGTGCCAGCAGTCGATTCGACTCGCCACAAGAGACCCAGTACTTC
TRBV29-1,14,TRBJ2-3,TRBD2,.,CSVGGLAVTDTQYF,TGCAGCGTTGGCGGACTAGCGGTCACAGATACGCAGTATTTT
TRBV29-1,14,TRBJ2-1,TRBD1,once,CSASDRVTYNEQFF,TGCAGCGCCTCCGACAGGGTTACCTACAATGAGCAGTTCTTC
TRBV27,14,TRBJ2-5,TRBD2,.,CASSKTSGGETQYF,TGTGCCAGCAGTAAGACTAGCGGGGGTGAGACCCAGTACTTC
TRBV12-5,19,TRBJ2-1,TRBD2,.,CASGLAGAWTSGRANEQFF,TGTGCTAGTGGTTTGGCAGGGGCCTGGACTAGCGGGAGGGCCAATGAGCAGTTCTTC
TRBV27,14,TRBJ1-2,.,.,CASTTMSGPYGYTF,TGTGCCAGCACCACTATGAGCGGGCCATATGGCTACACCTTC
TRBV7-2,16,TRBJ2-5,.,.,CASSLVGGALQETQYF,TGTGCCAGCAGCTTAGTAGGGGGGGCCCTACAAGAGACCCAGTACTTC
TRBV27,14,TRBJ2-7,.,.,CASSERQVSYEQYF,TGTGCCAGCAGTGAGAGACAGGTCTCCTACGAGCAGTACTTC
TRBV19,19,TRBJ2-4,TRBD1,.,CASSRDRGLHAPSRNIQYF,TGTGCCAGTAGCCGGGACAGGGGGCTTCATGCCCCATCAAGAAACATTCAGTACTTC
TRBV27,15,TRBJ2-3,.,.,CASSLSTLEADTQYF,TGTGCCAGCAGTTTATCGACGCTAGAGGCAGATACGCAGTATTTT